A single sample gave rise to the 23 T cell receptor beta chains below, sequenced in a study of T cells in Graves' hyperthyroidism and ophthalmopathy. Amplified TCR beta CDR3 regions derived from RNA transcripts. First-round RT-PCR with HTBI primers amplified the TCR CDR3 region. MiXCR was run by TCRdb on the multiplex PCR reads, yielding one entry per CDR3 protein. The repertoire holds a few hundred thousand distinct CDR3 sequences, about 45% seen once, with over 15% in the top ten. The sample was peripheral blood or thyroid tissue (not recorded which). The source of these receptors is an adult woman with Graves' disease, either hyperthyroidism or ophthalmopathy (not recorded which).

V gene TRBV2 combines with J gene TRBJ1-1; 9 bases are a match to TRBD1. In germline, CDR1 is SNHLY, CDR2 FYNNEI. V trimming: 4 bases; J trimming: 5 bases; junction bases outside the gene matches: 8. The CDR3 is 15 amino acids. CDR3 residues: CASSVPGQGLTEAFF. The CDR3, as DNA: TGTGCCAGCAGTGTCCCGGGACAGGGTTTGACTGAAGCTTTCTTT. Full variable domain (missing parts from reference TRBV2 and TRBJ1-1): EPEVTQTPSHQVTQMGQEVILRCVPISNHLYFYWYRQILGQKVEFLVSFYNNEISEKSEIFDDQFSVERPDGSNFTLKIRSTKLEDSAMYFCASSVPGQGLTEAFFGQGTRLTVV.

This chain joins TRBV28 and TRBJ2-5, with D possibly being TRBD1 or TRBD2 (6 bases each). The germline CDR1 and CDR2 sequences are MDHEN and SYDVKM. The CDR3 is 19 amino acids. V was cut by 4 bases and J by 0 bases, with 24 bases left in between. CDR3 DNA: TGTGCCAGCAGTTCCACAGGGAGGAGTGCGATTGAAAACCAAGAGACCCAGTACTTC. This sequence encodes CASSSTGRSAIENQETQYF.

This clonotype was seen repeatedly, ten times or more. The genes are TRBV4-1 and TRBJ1-2; a possible D gene is TRBD1 (5 bases). This CDR3 has 16 residues. The V end lost 3 bases, the J end lost 5 bases, and 19 bases lay between the germline ends. From germline, CDR1 is MGHRA and CDR2 YSYEKL. The CDR3 DNA is TGCGCCAGCAGCCAGCCCGGACACAGGAATCCGTATGGCTACACCTTC. It codes for CASSQPGHRNPYGYTF.

The rearrangement links TRBV29-1 to TRBJ2-2; 11 positions agree with TRBD2. The CDR3 runs to 16 residues. The V and J ends lost 4 bases and 0 bases, in that order; junction bases with no gene match: 4. CDR1 and CDR2 (germline): SQVTM, ANQGSEA. Here the CDR3 DNA reads TGCAGCGTTGCCGCTAGCGGGAGGACGAACACCGGGGAGCTGTTTTTT. As protein: CSVAASGRTNTGELFF.

This clonotype was counted many times. V and J are TRBV19 and TRBJ2-1; TRBD2 is a possible D gene (7 bases). Germline V gene lookup returns CDR1 LNHDA and CDR2 SQIVND (reference sequence). This CDR3 region has 14 residues. Trimming removed 5 bases from V and 9 bases from J, with 17 bases in between. In DNA, the CDR3 is TGTGCCAGTAGTGGGGGGGGGGGGCGAGTTGAGCAGTTCTTC. Translated: CASSGGGGRVEQFF.

This clonotype was recorded only once. The chain couples TRBV7-2 to TRBJ1-1; D remains unclear. Germline V gene data show CDR1 as SGHTA and CDR2 as FQGNSA. The CDR3 covers 16 residues. V was pared by 3 bases and J by 0 bases, with 14 bases between. The CDR3 DNA is TGTGCCAGCAGCTTCGGCGAACTCGACGTGAACACTGAAGCTTTCTTT. The encoded protein is CASSFGELDVNTEAFF.

This clonotype came up many times. The V call is TRBV6-6, the J call TRBJ1-4; no clear D. With 2 bases removed from V and 11 bases from J, the gap between germline ends came to 6 bases. Germline loops: CDR1 MNHNY, CDR2 SVGAGI (reference sequence). The CDR3 covers 11 residues. CDR3 amino acids: CASSYPPKLFF. Here the CDR3 DNA reads TGTGCCAGCAGTTACCCCCCGAAACTGTTTTTT.

Ten or more counts support this clonotype. This chain connects TRBV10-2 to TRBJ1-2; TRBD1 matches at 7 bases. The trim removed 9 bases at V and 7 bases at J, leaving 11 bases unmatched. Germline assignment: CDR1 WSHSY and CDR2 SAAADI. The CDR3 length is 13 residues. The CDR3 protein is CASSPQGISGYTF. The CDR3, as DNA: TGCGCCAGTTCCCCACAGGGGATATCTGGCTACACCTTC.

This clonotype has ten or more counts. V and J are TRBV7-9 and TRBJ1-1; D possibly corresponds to TRBD1 (5 bases). The germline CDR1 and CDR2 sequences are SEHNR and FQNEAQ (reference sequence). The CDR3 consists of 15 residues. The V and J ends lost 6 bases and 5 bases respectively, with 19 bases between them. The DNA of the CDR3 is TGTGCCAGCAGTAGGGTAGGGGATTCGAATACTGAAGCTTTCTTT. It yields the protein CASSRVGDSNTEAFF.

Many counts were recorded for this clonotype. Here the CDR3 reads CSARDGRYTEAFF. CDR3 nucleotide sequence: TGCAGTGCTAGAGATGGAAGGTACACTGAAGCTTTCTTT. The chain uses TRBV20-1 and TRBJ1-1; D is ambiguous. The CDR3 runs to 13 residues. Trimming stripped 0 bases from V and 3 bases from J, with 8 bases between. Per the germline V gene, CDR1 is DFQATT and CDR2 is SNEGSKA (reference sequence).

In this sample, this clonotype turned up many times. The chain is built from TRBV7-9 and TRBJ2-5, with 7 bases that match TRBD2. Germline V gene sequence: CDR1 SEHNR, CDR2 FQNEAQ (reference sequence). The CDR3 runs to 14 residues. The ends lost 5 bases at V and 2 bases at J; junction bases unmatched: 5. CDR3 nucleotides: TGTGCCAGCAGCCCCACTAGCGTTCAAGAGACCCAGTACTTC. Its protein product is CASSPTSVQETQYF.

V is TRBV3-1 and J is TRBJ1-1, with TRBD1 identical over 9 bases. The germline V gene has CDR1 LGHDT and CDR2 YNNKEL (reference sequence). The CDR3 covers 16 residues. The trim removed 2 bases at V and 5 bases at J, leaving 9 bases unmatched. The DNA of the CDR3 is TGTGCCAGCAGCCAAACAGGGGGCAAGGGATGGACTGAAGCTTTCTTT. Translation gives CASSQTGGKGWTEAFF.

On this clonotype: A much bigger clone sits one base away, suggesting this may be a read error. This chain uses TRBV7-3 with TRBJ2-7; tentative D call: TRBD1 (6 bases). This CDR3 contains 18 residues. Germline CDR1 SGHTA, CDR2 FQGTGA. CDR3: CASSQALQGPADLDERYF. Written as DNA, the CDR3 is TGCGCCAGCAGCCAAGCCTTACAGGGACCGGCAGACTTGGACGAGCGGTACTTC.

This sequence joins TRBV5-8 and TRBJ2-3; TRBD1 matches at 10 bases. This CDR3 has 15 amino acids. CDR1 and CDR2 (germline): SGHTS, YDEGEE. V gave up 5 bases and J gave up 5 bases; unmatched junction bases: 8. CDR3 coding DNA: TGTGCCAGCAGTGAAGGAGGACAGGGGGGAGATACGCAGTATTTT. It is translated as CASSEGGQGGDTQYF.

This clonotype was found many times. V is TRBV5-8 and J is TRBJ2-7, with D unresolved. The V end lost 3 bases, the J end lost 1 base, and 8 bases lay between the germline ends. Germline assignment: CDR1 SGHTS and CDR2 YDEGEE. CDR3 length equals 13 residues. The CDR3 loop reads CASSYMGSYEQYF. The CDR3, as DNA: TGTGCCAGCAGCTATATGGGATCCTACGAGCAGTACTTC.

This rearrangement joins TRBV10-3 to TRBJ2-7, with D perhaps matching TRBD2 (6 bases). Trimming removed 10 bases from V and 5 bases from J, with 21 bases in between. Germline V gene sequence: CDR1 ENHRY, CDR2 SYGVKD. This CDR3 contains 14 residues. CDR3 residues: CATRPPTGEDEQYF. The CDR3 DNA reads TGTGCCACGCGTCCTCCGACTGGGGAGGACGAGCAGTACTTC.

This sequence joins TRBV6-1 and TRBJ1-1; 7 positions match TRBD1. V was pared by 7 bases and J by 4 bases, with 12 bases of the junction left unmatched. Germline V gene lookup returns CDR1 MNHNS and CDR2 SASEGT. The CDR3 length is 15 residues. CDR3 sequence reads: CASIYRGQESTEAFF. CDR3 sequence (DNA): TGTGCCAGCATTTACAGGGGACAAGAGAGCACTGAAGCTTTCTTT.

This clonotype has a count of ten or more. The chain recombines TRBV11-2 with TRBJ1-3, with 7 bases fitting TRBD1. CDR1 is SGHAT and CDR2 is FQNNGV in the germline V gene. The junction had 8 bases not matched to a gene; V was cut back by 3 bases and J by 0 bases. CDR3 size: 17 residues. This chain's CDR3 is CASSLAMGTASGNTIYF. The CDR3 coding sequence is TGTGCCAGCAGCTTGGCGATGGGGACAGCCTCTGGAAACACCATATATTTT.

In its sample, this clonotype was seen many times. This chain links TRBV15 with TRBJ2-7, with 8 bases fitting TRBD2. The trim removed 0 bases at V and 4 bases at J, leaving 8 bases unmatched. CDR1 LNHNV and CDR2 YYDKDF come from the germline V gene (reference sequence). This CDR3 region has 16 residues. CDR3 sequence: CATSRDLASGQYEQYF. CDR3 in DNA: TGTGCCACCAGCAGAGATTTGGCTAGCGGGCAATACGAGCAGTACTTC.

This clonotype appeared many times. The rearrangement links TRBV5-1 to TRBJ1-5, with D uncertain. The germline gives CDR1 SGHRS, CDR2 YFSETQ. The V and J ends lost 2 bases and 1 base respectively, with 10 bases between them. The CDR3 sequence is 15 residues long. The CDR3 DNA is TGCGCCAGCAGCTTAGGAACGGGGAGCAATCAGCCCCAGCATTTT. Translated, it gives CASSLGTGSNQPQHF.

The V gene is TRBV9, the J gene TRBJ2-7, with a tentative D call TRBD2 (6 bases). CDR1 is SGDLS and CDR2 is YYNGEE in the germline V gene. There are 14 residues in the CDR3. With 5 bases removed from V and 0 bases from J, the gap between germline ends came to 12 bases. CDR3 protein: CASSYSGDSYEQYF. The CDR3 DNA sequence: TGTGCCAGCAGTTACTCGGGGGACTCCTACGAGCAGTACTTC.

This clonotype was seen repeatedly, ten times or more. The rearrangement links TRBV5-1 to TRBJ2-7, with 8 bases that match TRBD2. In germline, CDR1 is SGHRS, CDR2 YFSETQ. Trimming at V came to 0 bases and at J to 0 bases, leaving 5 bases not matched to a gene. The CDR3 extends over 16 amino acids. The CDR3 is CASSLGWAGGSYEQYF. CDR3 DNA: TGCGCCAGCAGCTTGGGATGGGCGGGAGGCTCCTACGAGCAGTACTTC.

In this sample, this clonotype turned up many times. The J gene is TRBJ2-7, the V gene TRBV6-5; D remains unclear. CDR3 length: 13 residues. Germline loops: CDR1 MNHEY, CDR2 SVGAGI. The V end was cut by 6 bases, the J end by 3 bases, with 12 bases between. Written as DNA, the CDR3 is TGTGCCAGCAGAAAAACAGTTAACTACGAGCAGTACTTC. It is translated as CASRKTVNYEQYF.